This T cell receptor beta chain came from a study of shared clonotypes between healthy human individuals (dated by TCRdb to 2018 to 2020). As for the study more broadly: The cohort included three men and a couple of women between 18 and 49 years of age. For each donor, CD4 naive and CD4 memory were each given three plates, CD8 naive was given two plates, and CD8 memory was given one plate. The study deeply sequenced blood TCR repertoires of five healthy adults to estimate repertoire size and the extent of clonotype sharing between individuals. Libraries were prepared and TCR repertoires were sequenced by different laboratories using diverse techniques, in order to increase sequencing depth and limit assay-specific biases. Each donor's leukapheresis produced roughly between roughly 0.85 and 9.5 billion PBMCs. What the research found in general, with its limitations: Approximately 5% of naive CD4, 3.5% of naive CD8, approximately 2% of memory CD4, and 0.35% to 0.4% of memory CD8 clonotypes were shared across several donors. Compared with non-shared clonotypes, clonotypes shared by all four sorted-subset donors had higher generation probabilities. Estimated clonotype richness was generally larger for naive than for memory subsets. Incomplete sequencing was indicated by rarefaction of sorted-subset datasets, despite the large sequencing depth. Only blood was sampled, and tissue TCR repertoires likely differ from those in blood. Pairwise subsampling indicated that sequencing depth was expected to affect the degree of clonotype sharing among donors. The genetic and exposure-history diversity represented was limited by the small number of donors.

The donors were healthy, HIV-negative adults who had no recently reported acute infections or vaccinations. All donors were Caucasian adults living in Nashville, Tennessee, USA. CD4+ T cells were enriched by magnetic negative selection; naive cells were then positively selected on CD45RA, and the negative fraction formed the memory subset. Blood was collected by leukapheresis, and PBMCs were isolated by Ficoll-Histopaque density gradient centrifugation and then cryopreserved in liquid nitrogen vapor phase. Purity and quantity of every magnetically sorted T cell population were checked by analytical flow cytometry. From each sorted fraction, genomic DNA was isolated and quantified by UV absorbance on a Nanodrop 2000c. From cysteine to phenylalanine, the CDR3 is 12 amino acids long. Solely the CDR3 DNA is kept, with 36 bases framed from the first base. Trimming costs V 7 bases and J 4 bases, and their ends lie 14 bases apart. CDR1 and CDR2 are drawn from the germline V gene: SQVTM, ANQGSEA.

TCR CDR3 regions were amplified from genomic DNA by multiplex PCR using the deep immunoSEQ assay. Extracted genomic DNA from each cell subset was spread evenly across all wells of several immunoSEQ 96-well plates, with each plate serving as a replicate. For sorted subsets, approximately 210 ng of genomic DNA, equivalent to around 29,000 T cell genomes, went into each replicate PCR. Purified libraries were measured with a Qubit 3.0 fluorometer, size-checked on a Bioanalyzer 2100, and measured again with the KAPA Library Quantification kit. A separate single-read 150-cycle Illumina NextSeq 550 flow cell was used to sequence each immunoSEQ 96-well plate. Under the source paper's analysis protocol: The immunoSEQ output contained only junctional sequences without quality scores, so filtering could not match that applied to full-length reads. To assign V/J genes and CDR3, sequences were annotated against IMGT germline references using PyIR, a Python wrapper for IgBLAST v1.9. Reads were removed for weak V/J assignments (E-value above 1e-6), missing CDR3, stop codons, out-of-frame junctions, or ambiguous translated residues. V3J clonotypes were defined as sequences sharing an identical inferred V gene, J gene, and CDR3 amino acid sequence. The percentage overlap between two repertoires was calculated by dividing the number of shared unique clonotypes by the size of the smaller repertoire. RTK rarefaction, the Chao1 estimator, and Recon v2.1 estimates of unobserved clonotypes were used to assess repertoire richness. Generation probabilities were computed with OLGA for all TCRbeta clonotypes obtained by the gDNA method from a few donors. TCRdb stores this immuneACCESS table with in-frame sequences only. Part of the clones is absent; in the studies checked, under half of the shortfall reflects unresolved V genes, and no reason is known for the rest. For V, J and clone size, that table is used; D and trimming come from the DNA. Counted in this sample were roughly 1,600,000 clones; 98% of them appeared once. The ten largest clones take up under 0.45% of the sample.

Regarding this clone: Its antigen remains unidentified. No much larger clone is present one base from it, and per-base qualities are unavailable.

Input material: naive CD4+ T cells sorted from blood. The intended sense of this specimen's cell subset or site label: CD45RA+ positively selected. The TCR comes from a man younger than 40 in good health. The sequence links TRBV29-1 to TRBJ2-7, and possibly TRBD2, on 6 matching bases. The nucleotide sequence reads as follows: TGCAGCGCTTCCGAGGGGACTTACGAGCAGTACTTC. The translation is CSASEGTYEQYF.